This is a list of T cell receptor beta chains from one sample in a study of CD8+ T cells in alopecia areata. Sequencing used immunoSEQ multiplex PCR; TCRdb keeps in-frame clones, though not all of them. The table shows approximately 280,000 clones, with 58% occurring only once. The source material was CD4+ T cells sorted from blood, sampled at week 24, from a patient treated with tofacitinib. The receptors originated from a human donor with alopecia areata. The conserved cysteine and the conserved F or W are not part of the CDR3 here. Each record gives: V gene, D gene, J gene, CDR3 protein. The D gene is left open where the match is weak.

TRBV28	NA	TRBJ2-3	ASSLTPGGTDTQY
TRBV28	NA	TRBJ1-1	ASSITQGRSTEAF
TRBV5-1	TRBD1	TRBJ2-1	ASSPGQASYNEQF
TRBV5-4	TRBD2	TRBJ2-5	ASSLASGGASETQY
TRBV6-5	NA	TRBJ1-2	ASSSLGGDGYT
TRBV28	TRBD1	TRBJ2-4	ASSLGGTGLQY
TRBV5-1	NA	TRBJ1-2	ASRLGRDAGYT
TRBV29-1	TRBD1	TRBJ2-5	SVVLAPGGQTQY
TRBV5-4	TRBD1	TRBJ2-5	ASSLGGTGGETQY
TRBV4-3	NA	TRBJ2-3	ASSQSLTDTQY
TRBV30	NA	TRBJ2-2	AWSPGLTNTGELF
TRBV9	NA	TRBJ2-3	ASSVRTREGTQY
TRBV30	TRBD2	TRBJ2-7	AWAGGTGSYEQY
TRBV7-9	NA	TRBJ2-1	ASSFLSVSYNEQF
TRBV28	TRBD1	TRBJ2-5	ASSSTRQGETQY
TRBV5-1	NA	TRBJ2-3	ASSLEGMITDTQY
TRBV7-2	TRBD1	TRBJ1-4	ASSQNRGNGEKLF
TRBV29-1	NA	TRBJ2-2	SVKGSEFANTGELF
TRBV6-5	NA	TRBJ1-2	ASSPGANYGYT
TRBV15	NA	TRBJ2-1	ATSRAGHPIESEQF
TRBV7-2	TRBD1	TRBJ1-2	ASSPDRDSPYGYT
TRBV30	NA	TRBJ1-2	ACGDAINYGYT
TRBV30	NA	TRBJ2-7	AWSEGGLSYEQY
TRBV6-6	NA	TRBJ2-5	ASSSVVTEETQY
TRBV30	TRBD1	TRBJ2-4	AWSVQGLAKNIQY
TRBV2	NA	TRBJ2-5	ASNEDGRRETQY
TRBV6-6	TRBD2	TRBJ2-7	ASTFGGKSYEQY
TRBV30	NA	TRBJ1-2	AFPRANGYT
TRBV5-6	TRBD2	TRBJ2-1	ASSVSGGLYNEQF
TRBV5-1	TRBD1	TRBJ2-7	ASSLDRGYEQY
TRBV4-1	NA	TRBJ2-2	ASSQLDLFSNTGELF
TRBV5-1	NA	TRBJ2-5	ASSSTQETQY
TRBV5-4	NA	TRBJ1-1	ASSLTRDKGTEAF
TRBV30	NA	TRBJ1-3	AWVYGNTIY
TRBV4-1	NA	TRBJ2-5	ASSQVTGLGETQY
TRBV5-1	NA	TRBJ2-1	ASSLAGSRGSRDEQF
TRBV29-1	NA	TRBJ2-2	SVGVSNTGELF
TRBV11-2	NA	TRBJ2-3	ASSSNPGLGTDTQY
TRBV29-1	NA	TRBJ2-7	SVGLGGTANSYEQY
TRBV18	NA	TRBJ2-1	ASSPPGLNYNEQF
TRBV4-3	NA	TRBJ1-1	ASSQGPGREAF
TRBV30	NA	TRBJ2-3	AWSPGADTQY